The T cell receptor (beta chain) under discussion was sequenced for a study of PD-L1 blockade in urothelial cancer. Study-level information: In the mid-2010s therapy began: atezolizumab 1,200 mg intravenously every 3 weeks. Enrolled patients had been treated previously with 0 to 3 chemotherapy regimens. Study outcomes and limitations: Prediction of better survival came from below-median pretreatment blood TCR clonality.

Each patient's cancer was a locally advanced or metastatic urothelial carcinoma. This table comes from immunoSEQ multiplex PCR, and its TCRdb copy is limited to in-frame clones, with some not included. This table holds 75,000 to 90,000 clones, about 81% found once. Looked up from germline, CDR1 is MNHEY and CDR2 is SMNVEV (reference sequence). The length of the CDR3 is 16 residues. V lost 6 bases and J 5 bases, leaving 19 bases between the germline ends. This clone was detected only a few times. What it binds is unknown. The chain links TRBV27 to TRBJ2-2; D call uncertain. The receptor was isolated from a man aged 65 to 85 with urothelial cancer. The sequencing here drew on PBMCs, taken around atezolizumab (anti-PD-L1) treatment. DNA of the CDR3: TGTGCCAGCAGCCTCTCCCGGGTCCCTCTTACCGGGGAGCTGTTTTTT. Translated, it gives CASSLSRVPLTGELFF.